This paragraph reports one T cell receptor (beta chain). The protocol was immunoSEQ multiplex PCR, while the TCRdb copy is restricted to in-frame clones and leaves out a portion. The data show 85,000 to 110,000 clones, with roughly 87% seen just once and 6.2% held by the top ten. The length of the CDR3 is 15 residues. Trimming removed 4 bases from V and 3 bases from J; junction bases left unmatched: 5. CDR1 and CDR2 (germline): SEHNR, FQNEAQ (reference sequence). This entry belongs to a study of blood T cell repertoires in COVID-19. The rearrangement joins TRBV7-9 to TRBJ1-4, with 7 positions matching TRBD1. The clonotype was recovered from a human donor in a cohort sampled during active COVID-19. The sample consisted of peripheral blood. The CDR3 sequence is CASSSYQGANEKLFF. CDR3 nucleotide sequence: TGTGCCAGCAGCTCGTATCAGGGGGCTAATGAAAAACTGTTTTTT.